This T cell receptor (beta chain) came from a study of CD4 and CD8 cells across lung adenocarcinoma regions. There are 14 residues in the CDR3. Germline V gives CDR1 MNHNS, CDR2 SASEGT. TCRdb passed the PCR reads through MiXCR, listing each CDR3 protein once. The table records approximately 6,000 distinct CDR3 sequences, around 50% of them present only once. This clonotype was counted between two and nine times. Donors had localized lung adenocarcinoma, a non-small cell lung cancer. The chain has TRBV6-1 and TRBJ2-1, with a tentative D call TRBD2 (5 bases). Matching the DNA end better, TRBJ2-5 makes the J call doubtful. Input material: CD8+ T cells from the margin of a lung tumor. The receptor was derived from a male donor with lung adenocarcinoma. The CD4 and CD8 labels of this study may be unreliable. The chain's CDR3 is CASTEGPSTETQYF. CDR3 bases: TGTGCCAGCACCGAGGGCCCCTCGACTGAGACCCAGTACTTC.